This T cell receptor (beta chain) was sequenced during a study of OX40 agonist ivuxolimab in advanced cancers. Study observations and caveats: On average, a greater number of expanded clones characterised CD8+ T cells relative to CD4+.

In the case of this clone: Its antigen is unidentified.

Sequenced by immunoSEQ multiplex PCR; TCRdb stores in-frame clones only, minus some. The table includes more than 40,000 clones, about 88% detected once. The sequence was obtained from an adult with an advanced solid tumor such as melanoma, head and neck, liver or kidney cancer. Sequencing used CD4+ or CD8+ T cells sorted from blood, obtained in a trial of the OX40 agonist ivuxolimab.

The CDR3 spells CASSPRQGPYEQYF. In nucleotides, the CDR3 is TGTGCCAGCTCACCTCGGCAGGGTCCCTACGAGCAGTACTTC. The V gene is TRBV18, the J gene TRBJ2-7, with D tentatively TRBD1 (5 bases). The V end lost 3 bases, the J end lost 2 bases, and 11 bases lay between the germline ends. The germline V gene encodes CDR1 KGHSH and CDR2 LQKENI. The CDR3 is 14 residues long. Complete variable domain (other parts from reference TRBV18 and TRBJ2-7): NAGVMQNPRHLVRRRGQEARLRCSPMKGHSHVYWYRQLPEEGLKFMVYLQKENIIDESGMPKERFSAEFPKEGPSILRIQQVVRGDSAAYFCASSPRQGPYEQYFGPGTRLTVT.